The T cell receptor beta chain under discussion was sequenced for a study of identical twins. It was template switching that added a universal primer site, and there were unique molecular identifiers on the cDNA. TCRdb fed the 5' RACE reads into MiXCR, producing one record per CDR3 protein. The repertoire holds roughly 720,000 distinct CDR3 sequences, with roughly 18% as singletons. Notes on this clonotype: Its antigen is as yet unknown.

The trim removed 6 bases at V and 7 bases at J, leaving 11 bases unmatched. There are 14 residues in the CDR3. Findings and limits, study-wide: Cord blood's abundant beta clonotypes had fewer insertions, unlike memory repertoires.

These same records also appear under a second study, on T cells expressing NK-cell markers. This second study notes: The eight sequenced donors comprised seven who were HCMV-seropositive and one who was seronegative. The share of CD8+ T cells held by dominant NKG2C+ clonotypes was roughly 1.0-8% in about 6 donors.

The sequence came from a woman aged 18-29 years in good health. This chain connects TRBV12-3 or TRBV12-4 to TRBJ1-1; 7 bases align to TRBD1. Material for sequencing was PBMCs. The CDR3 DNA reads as TGTGCCAGCAGAAGAGGGACAGAAATCTTTGAAGCTTTCTTT. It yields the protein CASRRGTEIFEAFF.